This TCR beta chain was obtained from a study of T cells in Graves' hyperthyroidism and ophthalmopathy. Amplification of TCR beta CDR3 regions was performed using RNA transcripts as template. The study used the HTBI primer set for a first-round RT-PCR of the TCR CDR3. From the multiplex PCR reads, TCRdb called clonotypes with MiXCR, one entry per CDR3 protein. The profile shows around 480,000 distinct CDR3 sequences, over 13% of them singletons. V was shortened by 2 bases and J by 3 bases, with 8 bases between the two germline ends. CDR1 and CDR2 (germline): MNHEY, SVGAGI. This CDR3 has 15 residues. Together with thyroid ultrasound, orbital computed tomography, serum thyroxine and TRAb, clinical symptoms were used for diagnoses. This clonotype occurred many times.

This TCR derives from a woman aged 18-29 years with Graves' hyperthyroidism. Sequencing input: blood. V usage is TRBV6-5 and J usage is TRBJ1-6; D is unresolved. DNA for the CDR3: TGTGCCAGCAGTTACGGAACAGTCTATAATTCACCCCTCCACTTT. Translated: CASSYGTVYNSPLHF.